A single sample is the source of the 16 T cell receptor beta chains below, sequenced in a study of T cell responses to AZD1222 COVID-19 vaccine. Data came from immunoSEQ multiplex PCR; TCRdb stores just in-frame clones and leaves some out. The sample has 75,000 to 100,000 clones; more than 90% are singletons. The specimen was peripheral blood, collected on day 0 of AZD1222 vaccination. Receptors were obtained from an adult in good health.

This clone turned up a few times. The rearrangement joins TRBV11-2 to TRBJ1-6, with a weak D call TRBD1 (5 bases). V was shortened by 0 bases and J by 10 bases, with 13 bases between the two germline ends. The germline V gene has CDR1 SGHAT and CDR2 FQNNGV. CDR3 length equals 15 residues. This CDR3 reads CASSLEGVFGSPLHF. The CDR3 bases are TGTGCCAGCAGCTTAGAAGGGGTCTTTGGGTCACCCCTCCACTTT. The full variable domain, in which reference TRBV11-2 and TRBJ1-6 provide the parts outside the CDR3, is EAGVAQSPRYKIIEKRQSVAFWCNPISGHATLYWYQQILGQGPKLLIQFQNNGVVDDSQLPKDRFSAERLKGVDSTLKIQPAKLEDSAVYLCASSLEGVFGSPLHFGNGTRLTVT.

In regard to this clone: In the same sample, other DNA sequences code for this CDR3. The chain is built from TRBV4-1 and TRBJ1-1, with D unclear. Germline CDR1 MGHRA, CDR2 YSYEKL. This CDR3 contains 13 residues. Trimming stripped 6 bases from V and 0 bases from J, with 8 bases between. In DNA form, the CDR3 reads TGCGCCAGCAGTCCACAGCTGAACACTGAAGCTTTCTTT. Translated, it gives CASSPQLNTEAFF.

V gene TRBV19 combines with J gene TRBJ2-1; 12 nucleotides agree with TRBD2. CDR3 size: 17 residues. After removal of 5 bases from V and 5 bases from J, the junction contained 10 bases not matched to a gene. Germline-derived CDR1 and CDR2 are LNHDA and SQIVND (reference sequence). CDR3 DNA: TGTGCCAGTAGTTCCATCCCACGGACTAGCGGGAACAATGAGCAGTTCTTC. Translated: CASSSIPRTSGNNEQFF.

This chain joins TRBV7-2 and TRBJ2-7; D remains unclear. CDR1 is SGHTA and CDR2 is FQGNSA in the germline V gene. The CDR3 loop spans 12 amino acids. The V end was cut by 5 bases, the J end by 3 bases, with 8 bases between. DNA of the CDR3: TGTGCCAGCAGCAATAAGGTCTACGAGCAGTACTTC. It codes for CASSNKVYEQYF.

The chain couples TRBV10-3 to TRBJ1-3; D is uncertain. Per germline, CDR1 ENHRY and CDR2 SYGVKD. The germline V and J ends were trimmed by 7 bases and 4 bases, with 8 bases remaining between them. There are 12 residues in the CDR3. The CDR3 here is CAITEPGNTIYF. CDR3 nucleotides: TGTGCCATCACCGAGCCGGGAAACACCATATATTTT.

The V call is TRBV2, the J call TRBJ1-6; TRBD1 is a possible D gene (5 bases). Trimming stripped 8 bases from V and 2 bases from J, with 10 bases between. Germline V lookup: CDR1 SNHLY, CDR2 FYNNEI. This CDR3 spans 14 amino acids. CDR3 sequence: CASGLDTYNSPLHF. The CDR3 region has the DNA TGTGCCAGCGGGCTGGACACCTATAATTCACCCCTCCACTTT.

The chain uses TRBV19 and TRBJ1-5, with D hard to call. Between the trimmed V and J ends, which lost 4 bases and 4 bases, there was a span of 14 bases. Germline V CDR1 and CDR2: LNHDA, SQIVND (reference sequence). The CDR3 is made up of 15 amino acids. The CDR3 DNA follows: TGTGCCAGTAGTACGCAGGTTATAGCGAATCAGCCCCAGCATTTT. This gives the protein CASSTQVIANQPQHF.

The rearrangement uses TRBV4-1 and TRBJ2-7, with TRBD2 identical over 12 bases. This CDR3 is 16 amino acids long. With 3 bases clipped from V and 2 bases from J, the junction kept 5 bases outside the gene matches. The germline V gene has CDR1 MGHRA and CDR2 YSYEKL. The DNA of the CDR3 is TGCGCCAGCAGCCATGGTACTAGCGGGAGGACCTACGAGCAGTACTTC. Its translation is CASSHGTSGRTYEQYF.

V and J are TRBV7-3 and TRBJ2-4; D remains unclear. The CDR3 runs 14 residues. In germline, CDR1 is SGHTA, CDR2 FQGTGA. Trimming left V 3 bases short and J 2 bases short, with 8 bases between. The CDR3 coding sequence is TGTGCCAGCAGCTTGGCCGTATCCAAAAACATTCAGTACTTC. Its protein product is CASSLAVSKNIQYF. The complete variable domain, with remaining parts taken from reference TRBV7-3 and TRBJ2-4, reads GAGVSQTPSNKVTEKGKYVELRCDPISGHTALYWYRQSLGQGPEFLIYFQGTGAADDSGLPNDRFFAVRPEGSVSTLKIQRTERGDSAVYLCASSLAVSKNIQYFGAGTRLSVL.

V gene TRBV3-1 (or the pseudogene TRBV3-2) combines with J gene TRBJ2-3, with a tentative D call TRBD1 (5 bases). Germline CDR1 and CDR2: LGHDT and YNNKEL (reference sequence). V lost 0 bases and J lost 6, with 13 bases in between. The CDR3 covers 15 residues. CDR3 region: CASSQDRGRRDTQYF. Written as DNA, the CDR3 is TGTGCCAGCAGCCAAGATAGGGGAAGAAGGGATACGCAGTATTTT.

The chain combines TRBV12-3 or TRBV12-4 with TRBJ1-5; D gene unclear. The CDR3 extends over 12 amino acids. Trimming cost V 6 bases and J 7 bases, with 10 bases left between them. The CDR3 sequence: CASSLKRQPQHF. DNA of the CDR3: TGTGCCAGCAGCCTGAAAAGGCAGCCCCAGCATTTT.

The V call is TRBV5-1, the J call TRBJ1-4, with D uncertain. Looked up from germline, CDR1 is SGHRS and CDR2 is YFSETQ. V was trimmed by 0 bases and J by 3 bases, leaving 6 bases between them. There are 14 residues in the CDR3. CDR3 sequence (DNA): TGCGCCAGCAGCTTGGCGGCGGCTAATGAAAAACTGTTTTTT. Its translation is CASSLAAANEKLFF.

The chain joins TRBV2 to TRBJ1-6; 7 positions agree with TRBD1. V gave up 5 bases and J gave up 7 bases; unmatched junction bases: 5. The germline CDR1 and CDR2 sequences are SNHLY and FYNNEI. The CDR3 runs to 14 residues. CDR3 loop: CASSLGQRNSPLHF. Here the CDR3 DNA reads TGTGCCAGCAGTCTGGGACAGAGGAATTCACCCCTCCACTTT.

The chain has TRBV4-3 and TRBJ2-3; D unclear. Germline V gene data show CDR1 as LGHNA and CDR2 as YSLEER. Trimming cost V 0 bases and J 2 bases, with 3 bases left between them. There are 13 residues in the CDR3. The CDR3, as DNA: TGCGCCAGCAGCCAAGATCTCACAGATACGCAGTATTTT. It specifies CASSQDLTDTQYF.

The chain has TRBV4-1 and TRBJ1-3, with D maybe TRBD1 (5 bases). The germline CDR1 and CDR2 sequences are MGHRA and YSYEKL. V shed 3 bases and J shed 2 bases, with 14 bases lying between them. The CDR3 totals 16 residues. The CDR3 DNA reads TGCGCCAGCAGCCACCCTTCCCGGGACGCTGGAAACACCATATATTTT. Its translation is CASSHPSRDAGNTIYF.

This chain uses TRBV11-2 with TRBJ1-3, with 7 bases fitting TRBD1. The length of the CDR3 is 16 residues. V shed 2 bases and J 0 bases; nucleotides not matched to a gene: 4. Germline assignment: CDR1 SGHAT and CDR2 FQNNGV. DNA for the CDR3: TGTGCCAGCAGCTTAATGGGACAGCACTCTGGAAACACCATATATTTT. It translates to CASSLMGQHSGNTIYF.